These 2 T cell receptor beta chains were sequenced from one sample in a study of beta chain features in type 1 diabetes. Of the isolated RNA, all was reverse transcribed, and so the sequenced material was expressed TCRB transcripts. Only in-frame clones appear in the TCRdb table, and some are missing; sequencing was by immunoSEQ multiplex PCR. The sample shows more than 150,000 clones, 9% to 10% of them seen only once. Sequencing was performed on central memory CD4+ T cells from blood. The receptors originated from a woman younger than 35 in good health.

This sequence joins TRBV5-4 and TRBJ1-1; TRBD1 is a possible D gene (5 bases). Germline V CDR1 and CDR2: SGHNT, YYREEE (reference sequence). This CDR3 has 15 residues. With 0 bases removed from V and 1 base from J, the gap between germline ends came to 10 bases. Here the CDR3 reads CASSLGQMGNTEAFF. In DNA form, the CDR3 reads TGTGCCAGCAGCTTGGGACAGATGGGGAACACTGAAGCTTTCTTT.

In this sample, this clone turned up once. The chain carries TRBV2 and TRBJ1-2; weak D call: TRBD1 (5 bases). The V and J ends lost 7 bases and 0 bases respectively, with 6 bases between them. The CDR3 is 12 amino acids. CDR1 and CDR2 from the germline V gene are SNHLY and FYNNEI. CDR3 sequence (DNA): TGTGCCAGCAAACAGGCTAACTATGGCTACACCTTC. Encoded protein: CASKQANYGYTF.